Detailed here is one TCR beta chain. The germline V gene encodes CDR1 MNHEY and CDR2 SVGAGI. The CDR3 runs to 14 residues. The V segment lost 8 bases and the J segment 2 bases; nucleotides outside the gene matches: 6. The data belong to a study of blood T cell repertoires in COVID-19. Authors' processing steps: Nucleated cell number was recorded as an estimate derived from reference gene primer amplification. Profiling relied on immunoSEQ multiplex PCR, and the TCRdb table lists in-frame clones only, not all of them. D and trimming were read from the DNA, whereas the V and J calls and clone size are those reported in that table. Of 140,000 to 150,000 clones in the sample, around four fifths were seen once.

The origin of this receptor is a woman aged 40 to 50 with active or convalescent COVID-19. Sample: peripheral blood. V gene TRBV6-5 combines with J gene TRBJ2-7, with 10 bases matching TRBD1. Here the CDR3 reads CASWGQGTTYEQYF. In DNA form, the CDR3 reads TGTGCCAGCTGGGGACAGGGGACAACCTACGAGCAGTACTTC.